Each of the 8 T cell receptor beta chains below was sequenced from the same sample in a study of blood T cells in healthy people across ages. Alongside a J-beta primer mix, a sample-barcoded 5' primer served in a second PCR lasting about 7 to 12 cycles. TCRdb re-called the 5' RACE reads with MiXCR, one entry per CDR3 protein. This table holds hundreds of thousands of distinct CDR3 sequences, over 40% found once. The sequenced sample consisted of blood. Receptors originate from a woman of 80 years or more in good health.

This sequence joins TRBV5-1 and TRBJ2-5, with 10 bases lining up with TRBD2. Per germline, CDR1 SGHRS and CDR2 YFSETQ. Trimming took 4 bases from V and 5 from J; bases not matched to a gene: 8. This CDR3 has 15 residues. The chain's CDR3 is CASSATGTSEETQYF. CDR3 DNA sequence: TGCGCCAGCAGCGCCACCGGGACTAGCGAGGAGACCCAGTACTTC.

A note on this clonotype: A single base separates this from a much larger clone, so it may be a read error. V usage is TRBV6-5 and J usage is TRBJ1-1; tentatively, D is TRBD1 (5 bases). V was pared by 4 bases and J by 5 bases, with 11 bases between. CDR3 length: 13 residues. The germline CDR1 and CDR2 sequences are MNHEY and SVGAGI. CDR3 sequence (DNA): TGTGCCAGCAGTTGTGCAGGGAGGACTGAAGCTTTCTTT. Its translation is CASSCAGRTEAFF.

The chain is built from TRBV4-1 and TRBJ1-4; possible D gene TRBD1, 6 bases. There are 16 residues in the CDR3. The V end lost 4 bases, the J end lost 0 bases, and 12 bases lay between the germline ends. The germline CDR1 and CDR2 sequences are MGHRA and YSYEKL. The CDR3 region is CASSPGQLATNEKLFF. CDR3 nucleotide sequence: TGCGCCAGCAGCCCTGGACAGCTTGCAACTAATGAAAAACTGTTTTTT.

This clonotype was counted only a few times. A much larger clone lies a single base off, so this may be a read error. The gene calls are TRBV6-6 and TRBJ1-6, with 11 positions matching TRBD1. CDR1 is MNHNY and CDR2 is SVGAGI in the germline V gene (reference sequence). The CDR3 is 16 residues long. CDR3 coding DNA: TGTGCCAGCAGTTACTGGACAGGGGGCGGTAATTCACCCCCCCACTTT. Residues: CASSYWTGGGNSPPHF.

This clonotype was picked up one time. A read error may be the cause here, since a much bigger clone is one base away. The V gene is TRBV27, the J gene TRBJ2-7; TRBD2 matches at 10 bases. The CDR3 consists of 16 residues. Looked up from germline, CDR1 is MNHEY and CDR2 is SMNVEV (reference sequence). Here the CDR3 reads CTSSFSLAGAWKPQYF. The CDR3 coding sequence is TGTACCAGCAGTTTCTCCCTAGCGGGGGCTTGGAAGCCCCAGTACTTC.

About this clonotype: This clone may be a read error of a much larger clone one base away. The rearrangement joins TRBV5-6 to TRBJ1-2, with D unresolved. Germline loops: CDR1 SGHDT, CDR2 YYEEEE. The CDR3 is made up of 15 amino acids. The CDR3 nucleotides read TGTGCCAGCAACTTGCGGGGTGCCGCCTACTATGGCTACACCTTC. This codes for CASNLRGAAYYGYTF.

This clonotype turned up a few times. This chain connects TRBV5-1 to TRBJ2-7; weak D call: TRBD2 (6 bases). The V gene's germline CDR1 is SGHRS and CDR2 YFSETQ. The CDR3 totals 14 residues. V lost 2 bases and J lost 6, with 15 bases in between. CDR3 residues: CASSFGGPSGEQYF. CDR3 coding DNA: TGCGCCAGCAGCTTCGGAGGGCCCTCGGGCGAGCAGTACTTC.

This chain joins TRBV6-2 or TRBV6-3 and TRBJ2-5; 7 nucleotides line up with TRBD1. J gave up 2 bases and V 5 bases, and 17 bases lay outside the gene matches. CDR1 is MNHEY and CDR2 is SVGEGT in the germline V gene. The CDR3 totals 18 residues. CDR3 coding DNA: TGTGCCAGCAGTCCTTCCATTACCGGGACAGTAGTTCAAGAGACCCAGTACTTC. Amino acids: CASSPSITGTVVQETQYF.